This TCR beta chain appears in the sequencing data of a study of spatial heterogeneity in lung cancer. This clonotype showed up many times. CDR1 and CDR2 from the germline V gene are KGHSH and LQKENI. The CDR3 totals 15 residues. V lost 6 bases and J 2 bases, leaving 16 bases between the germline ends. TCRdb recomputed calls from the 5' RACE reads with MiXCR, one row per CDR3 protein. Of roughly 48,000 distinct CDR3 sequences in the sample, roughly 5.7% are singletons; the top ten hold over 8.5%. Stated time point: sample taken at primary tumor resection. The chain carries TRBV18 and TRBJ1-1, with no clear D. The sequence was obtained from a male donor with early-stage non-small cell lung cancer. The source material was PBMCs, sampled at surgery. The CDR3: CASSHQPAHNTEAFF. The CDR3 DNA is TGTGCCAGCTCTCACCAACCAGCACATAACACTGAAGCTTTCTTT.